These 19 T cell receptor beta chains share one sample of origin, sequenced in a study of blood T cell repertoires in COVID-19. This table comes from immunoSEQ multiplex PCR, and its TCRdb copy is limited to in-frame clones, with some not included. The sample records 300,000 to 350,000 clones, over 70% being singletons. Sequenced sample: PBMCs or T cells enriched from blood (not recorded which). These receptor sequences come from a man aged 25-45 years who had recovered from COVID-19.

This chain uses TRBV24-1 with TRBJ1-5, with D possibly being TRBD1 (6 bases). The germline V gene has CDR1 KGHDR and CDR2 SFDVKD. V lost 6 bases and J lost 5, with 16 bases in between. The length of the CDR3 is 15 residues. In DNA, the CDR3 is TGTGCCACCAGTAGAGCAGGGGCAAGGGATCAGCCCCAGCATTTT. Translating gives CATSRAGARDQPQHF.

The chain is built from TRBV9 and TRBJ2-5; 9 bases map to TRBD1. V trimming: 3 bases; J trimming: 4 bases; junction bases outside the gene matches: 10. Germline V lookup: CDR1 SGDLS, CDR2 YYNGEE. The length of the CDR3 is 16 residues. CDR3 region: CASSATGGAGGETQYF. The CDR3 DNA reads TGTGCCAGCAGCGCCACAGGGGGCGCCGGGGGAGAGACCCAGTACTTC.

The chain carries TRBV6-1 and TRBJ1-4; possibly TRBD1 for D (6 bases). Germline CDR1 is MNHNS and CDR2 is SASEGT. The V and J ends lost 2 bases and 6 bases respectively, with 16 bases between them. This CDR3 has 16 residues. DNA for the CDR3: TGTGCCAGCAGTGAAAACCTTAACGCAGGGGATGAAAAACTGTTTTTT. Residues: CASSENLNAGDEKLFF.

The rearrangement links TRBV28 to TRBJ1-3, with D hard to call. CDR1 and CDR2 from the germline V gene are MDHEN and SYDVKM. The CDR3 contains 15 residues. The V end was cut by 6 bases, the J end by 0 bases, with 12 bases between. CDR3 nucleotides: TGTGCCAGCAGGGGATTAGCGACCTCTGGAAACACCATATATTTT. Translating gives CASRGLATSGNTIYF.

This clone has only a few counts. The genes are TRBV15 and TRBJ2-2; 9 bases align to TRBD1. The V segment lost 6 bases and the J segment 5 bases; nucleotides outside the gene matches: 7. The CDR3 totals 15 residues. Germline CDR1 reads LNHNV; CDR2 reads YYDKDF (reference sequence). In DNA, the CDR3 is TGTGCCACCAGACCTCCGGGACAGGGAACCGGGGAGCTGTTTTTT. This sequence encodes CATRPPGQGTGELFF.

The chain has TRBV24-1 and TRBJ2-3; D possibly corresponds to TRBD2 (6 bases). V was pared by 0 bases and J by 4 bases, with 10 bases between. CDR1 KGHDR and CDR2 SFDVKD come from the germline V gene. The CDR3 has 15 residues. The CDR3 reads CATSDLGREADTQYF. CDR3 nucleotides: TGTGCCACCAGTGATTTGGGCAGGGAGGCAGATACGCAGTATTTT.

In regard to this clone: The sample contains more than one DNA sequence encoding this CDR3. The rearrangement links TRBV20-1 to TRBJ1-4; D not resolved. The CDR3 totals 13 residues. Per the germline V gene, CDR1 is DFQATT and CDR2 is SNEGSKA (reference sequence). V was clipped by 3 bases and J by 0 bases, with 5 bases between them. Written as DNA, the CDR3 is TGCAGTGCTAGTGGCGCAACTAATGAAAAACTGTTTTTT. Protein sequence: CSASGATNEKLFF.

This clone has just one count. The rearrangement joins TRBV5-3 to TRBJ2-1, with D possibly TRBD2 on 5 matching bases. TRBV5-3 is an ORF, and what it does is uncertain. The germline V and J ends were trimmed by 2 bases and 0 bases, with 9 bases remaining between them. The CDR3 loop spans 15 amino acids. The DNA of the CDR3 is TGTGCCAGAAGCTTCGGGGATAGCTCCTACAATGAGCAGTTCTTC. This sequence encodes CARSFGDSSYNEQFF.

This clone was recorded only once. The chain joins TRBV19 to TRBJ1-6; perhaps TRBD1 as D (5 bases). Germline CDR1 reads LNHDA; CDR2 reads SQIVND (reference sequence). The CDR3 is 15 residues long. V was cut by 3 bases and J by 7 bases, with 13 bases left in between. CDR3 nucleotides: TGTGCCAGTAGTATCTTCCCGGGGGACAATTCACCCCTCCACTTT. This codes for CASSIFPGDNSPLHF.

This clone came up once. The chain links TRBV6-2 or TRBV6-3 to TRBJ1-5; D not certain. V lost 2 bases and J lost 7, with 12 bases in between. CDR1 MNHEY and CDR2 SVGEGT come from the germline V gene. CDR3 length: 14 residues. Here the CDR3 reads CASSYGSSGQPQHF. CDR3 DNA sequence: TGTGCCAGCAGTTACGGGAGTTCCGGGCAGCCCCAGCATTTT.

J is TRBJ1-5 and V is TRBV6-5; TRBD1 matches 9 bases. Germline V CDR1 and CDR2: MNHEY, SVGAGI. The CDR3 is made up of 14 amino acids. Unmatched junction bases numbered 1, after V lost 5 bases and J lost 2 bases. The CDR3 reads CASSRTGGNQPQHF. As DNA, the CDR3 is TGTGCCAGCAGTCGGACAGGGGGCAATCAGCCCCAGCATTTT.

CDR3 in DNA: TGTGCCAGCAGTCCTGCTAGCGGGGGGTTTTGGGAGACCCAGTACTTC. Protein sequence: CASSPASGGFWETQYF. The V call is TRBV28, the J call TRBJ2-5; 11 nucleotides match TRBD2. This CDR3 is built from 16 residues. J lost 5 bases, V lost 5 bases, and 10 bases had no gene match. Looked up from germline, CDR1 is MDHEN and CDR2 is SYDVKM.

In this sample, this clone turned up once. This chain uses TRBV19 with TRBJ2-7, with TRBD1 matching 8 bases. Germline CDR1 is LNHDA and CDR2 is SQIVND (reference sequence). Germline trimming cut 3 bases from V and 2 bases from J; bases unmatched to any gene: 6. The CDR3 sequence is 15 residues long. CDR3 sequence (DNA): TGTGCCAGTAGTATCGGACAGGGTGGTCCCTACGAGCAGTACTTC. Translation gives CASSIGQGGPYEQYF.

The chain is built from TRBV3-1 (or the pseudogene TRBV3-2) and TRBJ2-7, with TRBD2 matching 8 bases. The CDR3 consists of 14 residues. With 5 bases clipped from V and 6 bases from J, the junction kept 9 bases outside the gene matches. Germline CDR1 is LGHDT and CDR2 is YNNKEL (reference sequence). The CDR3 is CASSSRGGRLEQYF. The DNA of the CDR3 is TGTGCCAGCAGCTCACGGGGGGGCCGCCTCGAGCAGTACTTC.

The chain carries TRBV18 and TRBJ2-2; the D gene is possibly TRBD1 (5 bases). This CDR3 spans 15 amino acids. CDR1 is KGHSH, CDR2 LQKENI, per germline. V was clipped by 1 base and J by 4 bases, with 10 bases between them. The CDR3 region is CASSPQGILTGELFF. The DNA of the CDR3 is TGTGCCAGCTCACCACAGGGGATACTCACCGGGGAGCTGTTTTTT.

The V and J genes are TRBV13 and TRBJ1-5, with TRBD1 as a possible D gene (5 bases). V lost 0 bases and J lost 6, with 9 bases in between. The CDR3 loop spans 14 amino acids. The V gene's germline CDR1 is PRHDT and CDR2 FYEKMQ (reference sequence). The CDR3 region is CASSLGQGSQPQHF. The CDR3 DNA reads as TGTGCCAGCAGCTTAGGTCAGGGATCTCAGCCCCAGCATTTT.

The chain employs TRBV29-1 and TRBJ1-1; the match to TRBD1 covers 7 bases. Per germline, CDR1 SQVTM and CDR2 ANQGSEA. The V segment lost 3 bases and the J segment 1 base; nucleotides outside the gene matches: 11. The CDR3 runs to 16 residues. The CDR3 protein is CSVEQRPGQTNTEAFF. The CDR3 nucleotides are TGCAGCGTTGAGCAAAGACCGGGACAGACGAACACTGAAGCTTTCTTT.

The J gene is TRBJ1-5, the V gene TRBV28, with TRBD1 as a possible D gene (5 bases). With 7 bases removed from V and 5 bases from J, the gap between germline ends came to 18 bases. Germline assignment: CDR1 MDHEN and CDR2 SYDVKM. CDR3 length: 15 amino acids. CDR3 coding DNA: TGTGCCAGCACCTCCGGCGGGGGTAACGATCAGCCCCAGCATTTT. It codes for CASTSGGGNDQPQHF.

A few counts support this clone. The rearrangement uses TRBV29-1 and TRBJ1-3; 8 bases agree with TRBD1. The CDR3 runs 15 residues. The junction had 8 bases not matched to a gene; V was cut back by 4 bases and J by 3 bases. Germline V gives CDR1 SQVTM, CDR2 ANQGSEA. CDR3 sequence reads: CSVAAQDRVGNTIYF. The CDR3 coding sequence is TGCAGCGTTGCCGCCCAGGACAGGGTTGGAAACACCATATATTTT. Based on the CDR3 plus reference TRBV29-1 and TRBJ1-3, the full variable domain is SAVISQKPSRDICQRGTSLTIQCQVDSQVTMMFWYRQQPGQSLTLIATANQGSEATYESGFVIDKFPISRPNLTFSTLTVSNMSPEDSSIYLCSVAAQDRVGNTIYFGEGSWLTVV.